A single sample gave rise to the 15 T cell receptor beta chains below, sequenced in a study of T cells in Graves' hyperthyroidism and ophthalmopathy (dated by TCRdb to about 2019). Libraries were constructed by multiplex PCR. The sample was run on an Illumina HiSeq 2000. TCR beta CDR3 regions were amplified from RNA transcripts. The TCR CDR3 was subjected to a first round of RT-PCR using the HTBI primer set and the Qiagen OneStep RT-PCR kit. TCRdb trimmed the raw reads at Q25, called clones with MiXCR and kept productive beta chains. Rows are unified per CDR3 protein, each entry keeping the most common DNA and genes. The sample table contains fewer than 450,000 distinct CDR3 sequences; only one count was recorded for over 11% of them. Around 28% of the sample is in the top ten clones. The sample consisted of blood. The receptor source for this set is a man aged 50 to 59 with Graves' ophthalmopathy.

This clonotype was detected ten times or more. The chain recombines TRBV7-3 with TRBJ2-1, with TRBD2 matching 12 bases. Trimming removed 5 bases from V and 6 bases from J; junction bases left unmatched: 11. Looked up from germline, CDR1 is SGHTA and CDR2 is FQGTGA. The CDR3 covers 17 residues. CDR3 protein: CASSPIGLAGKSNEQFF. The DNA for the CDR3 is TGTGCCAGCAGCCCGATAGGACTAGCGGGAAAGTCCAATGAGCAGTTCTTC.

There are many counts of this clonotype. The V and J genes are TRBV24-1 and TRBJ2-7, with 7 bases that match TRBD1. This CDR3 comprises 14 residues. V shed 1 base and J 3 bases; nucleotides not matched to a gene: 2. The germline V gene encodes CDR1 KGHDR and CDR2 SFDVKD. CDR3 DNA sequence: TGTGCCACCAGTGATTTAGGGACAGACTACGAGCAGTACTTC. This codes for CATSDLGTDYEQYF.

This clonotype was detected many times. The gene calls are TRBV20-1 and TRBJ2-1, with D hard to call. CDR1 DFQATT and CDR2 SNEGSKA come from the germline V gene (reference sequence). The CDR3 contains 16 residues. Trimming stripped 0 bases from V and 0 bases from J, with 12 bases between. CDR3 sequence (DNA): TGCAGTGCTAGAGAGGGAAGTTCGGCCTCCTACAATGAGCAGTTCTTC. As protein: CSAREGSSASYNEQFF.

In its sample, this clonotype was seen a few times. V usage is TRBV5-1 and J usage is TRBJ2-5; no clear D gene. Germline CDR1 reads SGHRS; CDR2 reads YFSETQ. This CDR3 has 15 amino acids. V lost 0 bases to trimming and J lost 1 base, with 10 bases between them. CDR3 DNA sequence: TGCGCCAGCAGCTTGGGGGTTTTCTCCCAAGAGACCCAGTACTTC. Translation: CASSLGVFSQETQYF.

The chain couples TRBV6-1 to TRBJ1-4; D gene uncertain. This CDR3 contains 13 residues. Per germline, CDR1 MNHNS and CDR2 SASEGT. Trimming left V 10 bases short and J 7 bases short, with 16 bases between. The DNA of the CDR3 is TGTGCCACGGCCGATCGCCTTATTGAAAAACTGTTTTTT. Its translation: CATADRLIEKLFF.

The chain couples TRBV4-2 to TRBJ2-1; the D gene is possibly TRBD1 (5 bases). Trimming took off 0 bases at V and 12 bases at J, with 9 bases between the two ends. CDR1 is LGHNA and CDR2 is YNFKEQ in the germline V gene. The CDR3 has 12 residues. The CDR3 reads CASSQDRRGQFF. CDR3 coding DNA: TGTGCCAGCAGCCAAGATCGAAGGGGGCAGTTCTTC.

There are many counts of this clonotype. The chain uses TRBV5-1 and TRBJ1-1; D is unresolved. CDR1 SGHRS and CDR2 YFSETQ come from the germline V gene. There are 13 residues in the CDR3. Trimming stripped 4 bases from V and 12 bases from J, with 19 bases between. The CDR3 DNA sequence: TGCGCCAGCAGCCCCGCAAGCGGGGTGTTGCCTTTCTTT. Translated, it gives CASSPASGVLPFF.

In this sample, this clonotype turned up many times. CDR3 sequence reads: CASSQATSAGETQYF. The CDR3 DNA reads TGTGCCAGCAGCCAAGCGACCTCTGCGGGGGAGACCCAGTACTTC. The chain carries TRBV3-1 and TRBJ2-5, with a tentative D call TRBD2 (6 bases). V dropped 1 base and J dropped 5 bases, with 14 bases sitting between them. There are 15 residues in the CDR3. Per the germline V gene, CDR1 is LGHDT and CDR2 is YNNKEL (reference sequence).

About this clonotype itself: Without the conserved terminal phenylalanine or tryptophan, this CDR3 likely stems from a read error. J is TRBJ2-2 and V is TRBV9; 9 bases agree with TRBD1. The junction had 7 bases not matched to a gene; V was cut back by 0 bases and J by 4 bases. This CDR3 region has 17 residues. CDR1 is SGDLS, CDR2 YYNGEE, per germline. CDR3 loop: CASSVGGTGTTTGELFL. The CDR3, as DNA: TGTGCCAGCAGCGTAGGAGGGACAGGGACCACCACCGGGGAGCTGTTTCTT.

The genes are TRBV7-2 and TRBJ1-5; no definite D call. The CDR3 is 14 amino acids. Germline CDR1 is SGHTA and CDR2 is FQGNSA. Trimming took off 3 bases at V and 5 bases at J, with 11 bases between the two ends. The CDR3 bases are TGTGCCAGCAGCTTGTCCAGGTTTGATCAGCCCCAGCATTTT. This gives the protein CASSLSRFDQPQHF.

This clonotype was seen repeatedly, ten times or more. The chain links TRBV7-8 to TRBJ1-1; D remains ambiguous. Germline lookup yields CDR1 SGHVS and CDR2 FQNEAQ. V gave up 3 bases and J gave up 3 bases, with 11 bases separating them. CDR3 length: 14 residues. CDR3 sequence reads: CASSFGRVYTEAFF. The DNA for the CDR3 is TGTGCCAGCAGCTTCGGACGAGTATACACTGAAGCTTTCTTT.

In its sample, this clonotype was seen many times. The chain couples TRBV3-1 to TRBJ1-1, with D hard to call. Per the germline V gene, CDR1 is LGHDT and CDR2 is YNNKEL (reference sequence). Between the trimmed V and J ends, which lost 6 bases and 1 base, there was a span of 6 bases. The CDR3 length is 12 residues. The CDR3 region is CASRLGNTEAFF. CDR3 nucleotide sequence: TGTGCCAGCAGGCTGGGGAACACTGAAGCTTTCTTT.

This clonotype was counted between two and nine times. A much larger clone differs by one base, so this may be a read error. The conserved phenylalanine or tryptophan is not found at the CDR3 terminus, so this likely reflects a read error. V and J are TRBV20-1 and TRBJ1-1, with unresolved D. Deletions cut 2 bases from V and 0 bases from J, with 4 bases between. The CDR3 runs to 12 residues. CDR1 and CDR2 (germline): DFQATT, SNEGSKA (reference sequence). This chain's CDR3 is CSARQLNTEAFS. The CDR3 DNA is TGCAGTGCTAGACAGCTGAACACTGAAGCTTTCTCT.

With regard to this clonotype: A read error may be the cause here, since a much bigger clone is one base away. J is TRBJ1-2 and V is TRBV15, with D maybe TRBD1 (5 bases). The CDR3 spans 15 residues. The V and J ends lost 1 base and 6 bases respectively, with 15 bases between them. Per germline, CDR1 LNHNV and CDR2 YYDKDF (reference sequence). The CDR3 protein is CATSRARQRPHGYTF. The CDR3, as DNA: TGTGCCACCAGCAGAGCGAGACAGAGGCCGCATGGCTACACCTTC.

As to this clonotype: The junction departs from the called germline gene at one end, perhaps through a read error. The chain links TRBV2 to TRBJ2-1; TRBD2 aligns across 7 bases. Germline CDR1 SNHLY, CDR2 FYNNEI. This CDR3 contains 12 residues. The CDR3 here is CVSKGGSGEQFF. CDR3 nucleotides: TGTGTCAGCAAGGGCGGGAGTGGAGAGCAGTTCTTC.